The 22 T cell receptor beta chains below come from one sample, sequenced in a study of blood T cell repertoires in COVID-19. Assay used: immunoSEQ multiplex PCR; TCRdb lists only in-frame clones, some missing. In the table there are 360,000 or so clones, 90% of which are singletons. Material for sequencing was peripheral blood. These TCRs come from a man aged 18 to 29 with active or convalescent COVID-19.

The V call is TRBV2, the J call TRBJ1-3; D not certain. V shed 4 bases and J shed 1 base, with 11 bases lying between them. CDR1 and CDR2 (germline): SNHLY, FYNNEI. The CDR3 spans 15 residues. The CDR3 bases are TGTGCCAGCAGTGCCAGGTCGAAGTCTGGAAACACCATATATTTT. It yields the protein CASSARSKSGNTIYF.

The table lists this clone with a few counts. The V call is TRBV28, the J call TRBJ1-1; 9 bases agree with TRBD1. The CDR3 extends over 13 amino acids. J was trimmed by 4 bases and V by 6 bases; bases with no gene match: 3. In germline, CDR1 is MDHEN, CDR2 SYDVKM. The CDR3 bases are TGTGCCAGCAGCCGGGACAGGGTCACTGAAGCTTTCTTT. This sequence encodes CASSRDRVTEAFF.

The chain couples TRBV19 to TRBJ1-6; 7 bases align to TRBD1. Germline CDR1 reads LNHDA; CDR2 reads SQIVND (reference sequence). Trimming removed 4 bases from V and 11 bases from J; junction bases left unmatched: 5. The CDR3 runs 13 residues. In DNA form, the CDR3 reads TGTGCCAGTAGTACGGGGACAGCCACACCCCTCCACTTT. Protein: CASSTGTATPLHF.

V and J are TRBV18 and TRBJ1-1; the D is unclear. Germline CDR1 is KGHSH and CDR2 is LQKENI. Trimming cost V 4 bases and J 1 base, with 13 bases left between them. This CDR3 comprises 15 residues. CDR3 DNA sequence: TGTGCCAGCTCACGAACCGGGAGCGAGAACACTGAAGCTTTCTTT. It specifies CASSRTGSENTEAFF.

The CDR3 is CASSFGDSPLHF. CDR3 DNA sequence: TGTGCCAGCAGCTTCGGTGATTCACCCCTCCACTTT. V gene TRBV7-2 combines with J gene TRBJ1-6; D uncertain. Germline V gene data show CDR1 as SGHTA and CDR2 as FQGNSA. The CDR3 spans 12 residues. The germline V and J ends were trimmed by 3 bases and 8 bases, with 5 bases remaining between them.

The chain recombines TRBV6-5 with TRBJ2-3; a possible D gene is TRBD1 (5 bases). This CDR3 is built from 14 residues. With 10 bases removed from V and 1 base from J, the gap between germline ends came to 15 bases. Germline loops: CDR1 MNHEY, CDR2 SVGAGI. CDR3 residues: CATQQGKRTDTQYF. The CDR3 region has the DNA TGTGCCACCCAGCAGGGCAAACGCACAGATACGCAGTATTTT.

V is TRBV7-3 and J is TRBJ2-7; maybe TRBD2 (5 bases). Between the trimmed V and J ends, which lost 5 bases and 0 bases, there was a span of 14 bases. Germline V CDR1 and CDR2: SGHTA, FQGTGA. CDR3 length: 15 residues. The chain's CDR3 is CASSQDPTSSYEQYF. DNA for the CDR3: TGTGCCAGCAGCCAGGACCCTACTAGCTCCTACGAGCAGTACTTC.

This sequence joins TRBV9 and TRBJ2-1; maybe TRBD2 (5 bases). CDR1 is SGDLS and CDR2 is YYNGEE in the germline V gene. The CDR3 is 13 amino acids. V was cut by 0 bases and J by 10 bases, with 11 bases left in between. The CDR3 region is CASSVGSGGEQFF. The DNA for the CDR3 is TGTGCCAGCAGCGTAGGGTCCGGCGGGGAGCAGTTCTTC.

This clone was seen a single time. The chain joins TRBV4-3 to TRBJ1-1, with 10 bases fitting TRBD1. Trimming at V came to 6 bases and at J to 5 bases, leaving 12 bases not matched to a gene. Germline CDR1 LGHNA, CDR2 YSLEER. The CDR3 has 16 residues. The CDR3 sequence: CASRLTRQGASTEAFF. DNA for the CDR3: TGCGCCAGCAGACTCACCCGACAGGGGGCATCGACTGAAGCTTTCTTT.

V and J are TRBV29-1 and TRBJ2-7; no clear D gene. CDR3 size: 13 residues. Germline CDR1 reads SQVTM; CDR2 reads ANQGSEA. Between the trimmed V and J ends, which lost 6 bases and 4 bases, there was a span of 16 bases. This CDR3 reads CSVGRGKPYEQYF. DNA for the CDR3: TGCAGCGTCGGAAGAGGAAAGCCGTACGAGCAGTACTTC.

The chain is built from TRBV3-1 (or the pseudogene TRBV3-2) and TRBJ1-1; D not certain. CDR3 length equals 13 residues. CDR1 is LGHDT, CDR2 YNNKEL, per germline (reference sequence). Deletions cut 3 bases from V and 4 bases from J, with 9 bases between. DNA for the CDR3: TGTGCCAGCAGCCAGAAACCGGGCACTGAAGCTTTCTTT. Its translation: CASSQKPGTEAFF.

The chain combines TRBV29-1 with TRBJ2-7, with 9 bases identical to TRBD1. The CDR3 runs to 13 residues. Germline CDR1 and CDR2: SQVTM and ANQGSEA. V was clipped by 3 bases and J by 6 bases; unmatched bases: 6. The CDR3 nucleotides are TGCAGCGTTGAGCGGACAGGGGCTCGCGAGCAGTACTTC. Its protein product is CSVERTGAREQYF.

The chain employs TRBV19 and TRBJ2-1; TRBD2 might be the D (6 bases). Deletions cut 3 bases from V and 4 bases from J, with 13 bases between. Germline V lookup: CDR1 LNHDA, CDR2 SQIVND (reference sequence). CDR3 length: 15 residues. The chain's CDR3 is CASSIEWGRYNEQFF. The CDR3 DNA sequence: TGTGCCAGTAGTATTGAGTGGGGGAGGTACAATGAGCAGTTCTTC.

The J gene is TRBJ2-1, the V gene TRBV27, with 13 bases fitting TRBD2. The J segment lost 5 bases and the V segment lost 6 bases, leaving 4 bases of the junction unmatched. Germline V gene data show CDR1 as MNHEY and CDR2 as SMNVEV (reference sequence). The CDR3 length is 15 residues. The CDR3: CASRGGTSGNNEQFF. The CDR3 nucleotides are TGTGCCAGCAGGGGGGGGACTAGCGGGAACAATGAGCAGTTCTTC.

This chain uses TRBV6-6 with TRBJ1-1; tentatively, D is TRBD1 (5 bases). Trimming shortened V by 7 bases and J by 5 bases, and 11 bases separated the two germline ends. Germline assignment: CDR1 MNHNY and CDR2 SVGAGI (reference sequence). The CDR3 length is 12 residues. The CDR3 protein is CASTGWVTEAFF. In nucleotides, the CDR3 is TGTGCCAGCACAGGGTGGGTAACTGAAGCTTTCTTT.

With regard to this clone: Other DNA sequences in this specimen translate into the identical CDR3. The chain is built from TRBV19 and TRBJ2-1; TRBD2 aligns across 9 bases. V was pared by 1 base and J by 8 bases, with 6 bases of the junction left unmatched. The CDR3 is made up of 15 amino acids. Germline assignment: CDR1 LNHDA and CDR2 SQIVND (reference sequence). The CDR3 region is CASSIVAGVGDEQFF. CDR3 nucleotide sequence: TGTGCCAGTAGTATAGTAGCGGGAGTCGGGGATGAGCAGTTCTTC.

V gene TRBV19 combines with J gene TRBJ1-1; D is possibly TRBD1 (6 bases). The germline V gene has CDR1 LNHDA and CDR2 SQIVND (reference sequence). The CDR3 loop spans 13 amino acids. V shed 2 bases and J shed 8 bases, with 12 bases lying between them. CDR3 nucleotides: TGTGCCAGTAGTATAAGGGGGGGGGCGGAAGCTTTCTTT. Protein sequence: CASSIRGGAEAFF.

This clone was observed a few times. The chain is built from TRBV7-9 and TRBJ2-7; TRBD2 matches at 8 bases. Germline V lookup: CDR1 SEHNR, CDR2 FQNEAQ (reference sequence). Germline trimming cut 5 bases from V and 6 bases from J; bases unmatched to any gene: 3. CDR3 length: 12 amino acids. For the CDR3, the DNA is TGTGCCAGCAGCATTAGCGGGGTCGAGCAGTACTTC. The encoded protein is CASSISGVEQYF.

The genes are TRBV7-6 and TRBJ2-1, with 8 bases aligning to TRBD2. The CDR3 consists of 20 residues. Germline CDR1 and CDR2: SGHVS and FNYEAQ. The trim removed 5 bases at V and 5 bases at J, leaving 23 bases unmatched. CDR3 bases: TGTGCCAGCAGCGTTGTGTCGTTGAATCCCGGGAGGGCCAGACACAATGAGCAGTTCTTC. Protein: CASSVVSLNPGRARHNEQFF.

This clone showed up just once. This chain's CDR3 is CASTIGGSEAFF. Written as DNA, the CDR3 is TGTGCCAGTACCATAGGGGGAAGCGAAGCTTTCTTT. This chain connects TRBV19 to TRBJ1-1; perhaps TRBD1 as D (6 bases). In germline, CDR1 is LNHDA, CDR2 SQIVND (reference sequence). Trimming removed 7 bases at V and 8 bases at J, with 14 bases between. This CDR3 spans 12 amino acids.

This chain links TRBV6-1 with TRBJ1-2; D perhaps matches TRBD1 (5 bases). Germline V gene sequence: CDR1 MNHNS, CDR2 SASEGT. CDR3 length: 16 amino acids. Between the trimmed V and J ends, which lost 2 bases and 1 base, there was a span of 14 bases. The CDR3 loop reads CASSEFGGGLNYGYTF. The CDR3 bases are TGTGCCAGCAGTGAATTCGGGGGAGGCCTTAACTATGGCTACACCTTC.

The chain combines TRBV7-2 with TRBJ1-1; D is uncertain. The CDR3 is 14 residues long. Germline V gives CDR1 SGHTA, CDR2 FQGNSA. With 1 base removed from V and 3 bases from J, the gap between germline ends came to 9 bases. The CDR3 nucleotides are TGTGCCAGCAGCTTAGTCACACCCTACACTGAAGCTTTCTTT. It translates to CASSLVTPYTEAFF.